This T cell receptor beta chain was identified in a study of identical twins. TCRdb called the 5' RACE reads again in MiXCR, with one record for every CDR3 protein. Here the sample spans a few hundred thousand distinct CDR3 sequences, approximately 8.3% being singletons. This CDR3 has 13 residues. The germline V gene has CDR1 LGHNT and CDR2 FRNRAP. With respect to this clonotype: One end of the junction varies from germline; a read error may be responsible.

Separately, the same data were catalogued under a study of yellow fever vaccine responses in identical twins.

This clonotype originated in a woman aged 18-30 years in good health. This chain connects TRBV12-5 to TRBJ1-1; D ambiguous. The sample was CD8+ T cells sorted from blood. CDR3: CASGFSRNTEAYF. Written as DNA, the CDR3 is TGTGCTAGTGGTTTTTCCAGGAACACTGAAGCTTACTTT.